This T cell receptor (beta chain) originates from a study of T cell changes during pregnancy in multiple sclerosis. Here immunoSEQ multiplex PCR was the method, and the copy in TCRdb shows in-frame clones only, minus some. The table has some 99,000 clones, about 91% seen once. Germline-derived CDR1 and CDR2 are SGHTS and YDEGEE. Trimming took 3 bases from V and 2 from J; bases not matched to a gene: 3. CDR3 length equals 14 residues. This receptor was taken from a female donor in good health, enrolled as a control in a pregnancy study. The starting material was peripheral blood, obtained after pregnancy. This chain connects TRBV5-8 to TRBJ2-3, with TRBD1 matching over 7 bases. The CDR3 region is CASSSGQYTDTQYF. The DNA of the CDR3 is TGTGCCAGCAGCTCGGGACAGTACACAGATACGCAGTATTTT.